These 5 T cell receptor beta chains came from one sample sequenced in a study of blood T cell repertoires in COVID-19. Here immunoSEQ multiplex PCR was the method, and the copy in TCRdb shows in-frame clones only, minus some. In the table there are roughly 180,000 clones, roughly 80% of which are singletons. Sequenced: peripheral blood. These receptor sequences come from a man in his fifties or sixties with active or convalescent COVID-19.

The chain employs TRBV7-3 and TRBJ2-4; 9 bases line up with TRBD2. The CDR3 loop spans 16 amino acids. CDR1 is SGHTA, CDR2 FQGTGA, per germline. V shed 5 bases and J 0 bases; nucleotides not matched to a gene: 5. For the CDR3, the DNA is TGTGCCAGCAGCCCGGCGGGAGGGTTAGCCAAAAACATTCAGTACTTC. Translating it yields CASSPAGGLAKNIQYF.

As for this clone: One end of the junction varies from germline; a read error may be responsible. The chain is built from TRBV29-1 and TRBJ2-4; the match to TRBD1 covers 8 bases. Germline CDR1 SQVTM, CDR2 ANQGSEA. There are 15 residues in the CDR3. This chain's CDR3 is CSVEGQGGMEGIQYF. Here the CDR3 DNA reads TGCAGCGTCGAAGGACAGGGAGGAATGGAGGGCATTCAGTACTTC.

This sequence joins TRBV24-1 and TRBJ2-7, with 8 bases lining up with TRBD2. With V trimmed by 3 bases and J by 4 bases, 10 bases remained unmatched. The germline CDR1 and CDR2 sequences are KGHDR and SFDVKD. The CDR3 spans 16 residues. In nucleotides, the CDR3 is TGTGCCACCAGTGATACAGCGGGAGCCGCCCCGTACGAGCAGTACTTC. It translates to CATSDTAGAAPYEQYF.

This clone was counted between two and nine times. The chain joins TRBV25-1 to TRBJ2-7; the D gene is possibly TRBD1 (5 bases). CDR1 is MGHDK, CDR2 SYGVNS, per germline. This CDR3 is built from 14 residues. V lost 2 bases and J lost 1, with 9 bases in between. The CDR3 protein is CASSEAGKSYEQYF. The CDR3 region has the DNA TGTGCCAGCAGTGAAGCAGGGAAATCCTACGAGCAGTACTTC.

V is TRBV5-4 and J is TRBJ1-2; 9 bases agree with TRBD1. This CDR3 has 13 amino acids. Trimming cost V 4 bases and J 8 bases; bases outside gene matches: 6. Per germline, CDR1 SGHNT and CDR2 YYREEE (reference sequence). The CDR3 nucleotides are TGTGCCAGCAGCAAAACAGGGGGCGACGGCTACACCTTC. Its protein is CASSKTGGDGYTF. Full variable domain (remainder filled in from reference TRBV5-4 and TRBJ1-2): ETGVTQSPTHLIKTRGQQVTLRCSSQSGHNTVSWYQQALGQGPQFIFQYYREEENGRGNFPPRFSGLQFPNYSSELNVNALELDDSALYLCASSKTGGDGYTFGSGTRLTVV.